These 26 T cell receptor beta chains were sequenced from one sample in a study of OX40 agonist ivuxolimab in advanced cancers. The method was immunoSEQ multiplex PCR; TCRdb's version includes in-frame clones alone and lacks a portion of them. There are 55,000 to 75,000 clones in the sample; 84% occur only once, and roughly 1.2% lies in the top ten. Material: CD4+ or CD8+ T cells sorted from blood, obtained in a trial of the OX40 agonist ivuxolimab. The receptors stem from an adult with an advanced solid tumor such as melanoma, head and neck, liver or kidney cancer.

The chain uses TRBV7-2 and TRBJ2-5; D gene unclear. The CDR3 has 15 residues. The ends were cut back, 6 bases at V and 1 base at J, with 15 bases in the middle. Germline V gives CDR1 SGHTA, CDR2 FQGNSA. CDR3 nucleotides: TGTGCCAGCAGTCCTACGACAATGGGCCAAGAGACCCAGTACTTC. It translates to CASSPTTMGQETQYF.

The V and J genes are TRBV2 and TRBJ1-4; a possible D gene is TRBD1 (5 bases). V was shortened by 2 bases and J by 6 bases, with 13 bases between the two germline ends. The CDR3 sequence is 15 residues long. Germline CDR1 and CDR2: SNHLY and FYNNEI. CDR3 residues: CASSEKGTAHEKLFF. In DNA form, the CDR3 reads TGTGCCAGCAGTGAAAAGGGGACGGCCCATGAAAAACTGTTTTTT.

The chain combines TRBV7-2 with TRBJ1-5; D uncertain. V was clipped by 2 bases and J by 0 bases, with 2 bases between them. The CDR3 spans 13 residues. From germline, CDR1 is SGHTA and CDR2 FQGNSA. The chain's CDR3 is CASSLSSNQPQHF. The DNA of the CDR3 is TGTGCCAGCAGCTTATCTAGCAATCAGCCCCAGCATTTT.

This clone was seen only once. This chain joins TRBV28 and TRBJ2-1; 11 nucleotides align to TRBD2. V lost 7 bases to trimming and J lost 6 bases; unmatched junction nucleotides: 11. This CDR3 has 16 amino acids. CDR1 and CDR2 (germline): MDHEN, SYDVKM. The CDR3 spells CASISLAGGRSNEQFF. CDR3 DNA sequence: TGTGCCAGCATATCCCTAGCGGGGGGTCGGAGCAATGAGCAGTTCTTC.

The chain carries TRBV6-5 and TRBJ2-1; D unclear. CDR1 is MNHEY and CDR2 is SVGAGI in the germline V gene. The CDR3 runs 15 residues. Trimming removed 2 bases at V and 0 bases at J, with 8 bases between. Here the CDR3 DNA reads TGTGCCAGCAGTTACGGGCCGACCTCCTACAATGAGCAGTTCTTC. As protein: CASSYGPTSYNEQFF.

J is TRBJ2-2 and V is TRBV5-1; D remains ambiguous. The CDR3 loop spans 11 amino acids. The germline gives CDR1 SGHRS, CDR2 YFSETQ. V gave up 3 bases and J gave up 6 bases, with 3 bases separating them. CDR3 sequence (DNA): TGCGCCAGCAGCTCAGCCGGGGAGCTGTTTTTT. The encoded protein is CASSSAGELFF. Full variable domain (remainder filled in from reference TRBV5-1 and TRBJ2-2): KAGVTQTPRYLIKTRGQQVTLSCSPISGHRSVSWYQQTPGQGLQFLFEYFSETQRNKGNFPGRFSGRQFSNSRSEMNVSTLELGDSALYLCASSSAGELFFGEGSRLTVL.

This clone was counted a single time. The identical CDR3 is also encoded by other nucleotide sequences in the sample. The V and J genes are TRBV6-5 and TRBJ2-3; 8 bases are shared with TRBD2. This CDR3 comprises 15 residues. V trimming: 4 bases; J trimming: 1 base; junction bases outside the gene matches: 4. Germline V gene data show CDR1 as MNHEY and CDR2 as SVGAGI. CDR3 sequence reads: CASSLSGGGTDTQYF. CDR3 DNA sequence: TGTGCCAGCAGTTTATCGGGGGGGGGCACAGATACGCAGTATTTT.

J is TRBJ1-5 and V is TRBV7-2; 7 positions match TRBD1. CDR3 length: 14 residues. Germline CDR1 reads SGHTA; CDR2 reads FQGNSA. Germline trimming cut 2 bases from V and 4 bases from J; bases unmatched to any gene: 2. The CDR3 sequence: CASSLLTGNQPQHF. For the CDR3, the DNA is TGTGCCAGCAGCTTATTGACAGGGAATCAGCCCCAGCATTTT.

This chain links TRBV5-1 with TRBJ2-7; D not certain. CDR1 and CDR2 from the germline V gene are SGHRS and YFSETQ. The CDR3 spans 11 residues. The germline V and J ends were trimmed by 3 bases and 5 bases, with 6 bases remaining between them. CDR3 in amino acids: CASSSSNEQYF. The CDR3, as DNA: TGCGCCAGCAGCTCGAGTAACGAGCAGTACTTC.

The chain couples TRBV6-5 to TRBJ1-3; TRBD1 might be the D (5 bases). The CDR3 is 14 residues long. The V and J ends lost 2 bases and 7 bases respectively, with 12 bases between them. Per germline, CDR1 MNHEY and CDR2 SVGAGI. The CDR3 DNA follows: TGTGCCAGCAGTTACGGGGCCCTAGACAACACCATATATTTT. This sequence encodes CASSYGALDNTIYF.

This clone appeared a single time. The chain joins TRBV7-2 to TRBJ2-5; D is undetermined. V lost 4 bases and J lost 3, with 9 bases in between. Germline V lookup: CDR1 SGHTA, CDR2 FQGNSA. There are 13 residues in the CDR3. CDR3 residues: CASSSDWEETQYF. The CDR3 DNA reads as TGTGCCAGCAGCTCAGACTGGGAAGAGACCCAGTACTTC.

This chain joins TRBV5-1 and TRBJ1-3; maybe TRBD1 (6 bases). Germline V gives CDR1 SGHRS, CDR2 YFSETQ. Trimming pared 2 bases from V and 3 bases from J, leaving 18 bases between. The CDR3 extends over 17 amino acids. CDR3 sequence reads: CASSFFTRGRGGNTIYF. Written as DNA, the CDR3 is TGCGCCAGCAGCTTCTTTACCAGGGGTCGGGGTGGAAACACCATATATTTT.

The chain is built from TRBV20-1 and TRBJ1-1; D not resolved. CDR1 is DFQATT, CDR2 SNEGSKA, per germline (reference sequence). V lost 0 bases and J lost 3, with 2 bases in between. This CDR3 contains 11 residues. Written as DNA, the CDR3 is TGCAGTGCTAGAGATGACACTGAAGCTTTCTTT. Translated, it gives CSARDDTEAFF.

The chain employs TRBV18 and TRBJ2-5, with D possibly matching TRBD2 (6 bases). Between the trimmed V and J ends, which lost 1 base and 4 bases, there was a span of 10 bases. Germline-derived CDR1 and CDR2 are KGHSH and LQKENI. CDR3 size: 14 residues. The CDR3 protein is CASSPLGEAETQYF. CDR3 sequence (DNA): TGTGCCAGCTCACCACTGGGGGAGGCAGAGACCCAGTACTTC.

The gene calls are TRBV11-2 and TRBJ1-2; 7 nucleotides line up with TRBD1. This CDR3 has 16 residues. The V gene's germline CDR1 is SGHAT and CDR2 FQNNGV. Trimming removed 5 bases from V and 7 bases from J; junction bases left unmatched: 16. CDR3 sequence (DNA): TGTGCCAGCAGCCAAAACCTTAGACAGGCAGGGGGTGGCTACACCTTC. This sequence encodes CASSQNLRQAGGGYTF.

The V gene is TRBV6-6, the J gene TRBJ2-7; a possible D gene is TRBD2 (6 bases). V shed 8 bases and J shed 0 bases, with 14 bases lying between them. This CDR3 region has 14 residues. Germline CDR1 and CDR2: MNHNY and SVGAGI (reference sequence). CDR3 DNA sequence: TGTGCCAGCGGTATCGGAGGGAACTCCTACGAGCAGTACTTC. This translates into CASGIGGNSYEQYF.

This clone was recorded once. The V gene is TRBV28, the J gene TRBJ2-7; 7 nucleotides line up with TRBD1. The length of the CDR3 is 14 residues. J gave up 1 base and V 4 bases, and 4 bases lay outside the gene matches. Germline V CDR1 and CDR2: MDHEN, SYDVKM. The chain's CDR3 is CASSSGTASYEQYF. CDR3 DNA sequence: TGTGCCAGCAGTTCCGGGACAGCTTCCTACGAGCAGTACTTC.

This clone was seen once. V usage is TRBV7-6 and J usage is TRBJ2-3; 7 bases align to TRBD1. V shed 5 bases and J 3 bases; nucleotides not matched to a gene: 2. Germline CDR1 is SGHVS and CDR2 is FNYEAQ. There are 13 residues in the CDR3. The CDR3 spells CASSRQGTDTQYF. The CDR3 DNA reads TGTGCCAGCAGCCGACAGGGTACAGATACGCAGTATTTT.

The genes are TRBV11-2 and TRBJ1-5; D possibly corresponds to TRBD1 (5 bases). CDR3 length: 15 residues. CDR1 is SGHAT and CDR2 is FQNNGV in the germline V gene. The ends were cut back, 5 bases at V and 0 bases at J, with 11 bases in the middle. The CDR3 region has the DNA TGTGCCAGCAGCGAAGAGGGGAATAGCAATCAGCCCCAGCATTTT. Amino acid sequence: CASSEEGNSNQPQHF.

The J gene is TRBJ2-4, the V gene TRBV5-1; 9 bases map to TRBD1. The CDR3 runs 14 residues. With 0 bases clipped from V and 11 bases from J, the junction kept 6 bases outside the gene matches. Germline loops: CDR1 SGHRS, CDR2 YFSETQ. The CDR3 DNA sequence: TGCGCCAGCAGCTTGGTACAGGGGGCGGCGGTTCAGTACTTC. Its translation is CASSLVQGAAVQYF.

The chain is built from TRBV10-3 and TRBJ2-3; 8 bases agree with TRBD2. The CDR3 is 16 residues long. Germline CDR1 ENHRY, CDR2 SYGVKD. V was clipped by 3 bases and J by 6 bases; unmatched bases: 11. Here the CDR3 DNA reads TGTGCCATCAGTGAACGCCAAGCGGGGGCGGGGGATACGCAGTATTTT. Translated: CAISERQAGAGDTQYF.

The chain links TRBV4-1 to TRBJ2-4; tentatively, D is TRBD1 or TRBD2 (5 bases each). There are 15 residues in the CDR3. CDR1 and CDR2 from the germline V gene are MGHRA and YSYEKL. V was cut by 3 bases and J by 2 bases, with 11 bases left in between. In DNA, the CDR3 is TGCGCCAGCAGCCAGGATCGGGGCCCCAAAAACATTCAGTACTTC. Translation: CASSQDRGPKNIQYF.

In its sample, this clone was seen a few times. J is TRBJ2-1 and V is TRBV7-9, with D perhaps TRBD1 (5 bases). The CDR3 has 12 residues. V was trimmed by 7 bases and J by 4 bases, leaving 8 bases between them. Germline-derived CDR1 and CDR2 are SEHNR and FQNEAQ (reference sequence). The CDR3 coding sequence is TGTGCCAGCATGGGGCTTTACAATGAGCAGTTCTTC. Protein product: CASMGLYNEQFF.

The CDR3 loop reads CASRRQGEKLFF. As DNA, the CDR3 is TGTGCCAGCAGACGACAGGGAGAAAAACTGTTTTTT. J is TRBJ1-4 and V is TRBV11-2; 7 bases agree with TRBD1. CDR1 and CDR2 from the germline V gene are SGHAT and FQNNGV. The CDR3 consists of 12 residues. Trimming cost V 6 bases and J 8 bases; bases outside gene matches: 3.

V is TRBV4-2 and J is TRBJ1-4; D not resolved. This CDR3 comprises 17 residues. Per the germline V gene, CDR1 is LGHNA and CDR2 is YNFKEQ. The ends were cut back, 3 bases at V and 1 base at J, with 15 bases in the middle. The CDR3 here is CASSHVPWRGTNEKLFF. Written as DNA, the CDR3 is TGTGCCAGCAGCCACGTGCCCTGGCGGGGAACTAATGAAAAACTGTTTTTT.

By frequency in the sample, this clone is medium-sized (0.01 to 0.1%). J is TRBJ1-5 and V is TRBV7-9; possible D gene TRBD1, 5 bases. Germline CDR1 and CDR2: SEHNR and FQNEAQ (reference sequence). The CDR3 loop spans 13 amino acids. V shed 11 bases and J shed 1 base, with 12 bases lying between them. The CDR3 protein is CAGSRESNQPQHF. For the CDR3, the DNA is TGTGCCGGGAGCAGGGAAAGCAATCAGCCCCAGCATTTT.